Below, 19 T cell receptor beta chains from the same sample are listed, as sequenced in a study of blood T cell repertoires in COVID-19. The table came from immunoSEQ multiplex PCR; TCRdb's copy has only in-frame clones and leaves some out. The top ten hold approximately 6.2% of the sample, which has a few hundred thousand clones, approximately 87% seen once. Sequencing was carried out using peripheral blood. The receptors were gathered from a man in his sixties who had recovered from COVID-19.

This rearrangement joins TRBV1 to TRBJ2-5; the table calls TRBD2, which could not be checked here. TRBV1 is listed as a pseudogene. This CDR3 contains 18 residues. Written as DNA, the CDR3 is TGCACCAGCAGCCAGGTTAGCGGGAAAGCCCAGTGTGCGGAGACCCAGTACTTC. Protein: CTSSQVSGKAQCAETQYF.

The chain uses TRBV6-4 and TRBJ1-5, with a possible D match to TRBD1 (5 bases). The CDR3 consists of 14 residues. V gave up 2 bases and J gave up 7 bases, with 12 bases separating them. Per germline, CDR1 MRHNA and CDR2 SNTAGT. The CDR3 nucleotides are TGTGCCAGCAGTGACCGATGGGGGGAACAGCCCCAGCATTTT. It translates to CASSDRWGEQPQHF.

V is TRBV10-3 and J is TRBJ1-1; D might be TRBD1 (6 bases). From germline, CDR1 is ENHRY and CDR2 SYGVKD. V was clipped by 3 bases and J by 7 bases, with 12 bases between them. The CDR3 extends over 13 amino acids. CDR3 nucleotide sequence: TGTGCCATCAGTGACAGGGAGGGGGTTGAAGCTTTCTTT. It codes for CAISDREGVEAFF.

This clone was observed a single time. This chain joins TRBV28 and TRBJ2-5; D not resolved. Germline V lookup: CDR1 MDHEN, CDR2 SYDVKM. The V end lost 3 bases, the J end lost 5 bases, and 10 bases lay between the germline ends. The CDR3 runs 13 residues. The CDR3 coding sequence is TGTGCCAGCAGTTTTCGGGTCCCCGAGACCCAGTACTTC. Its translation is CASSFRVPETQYF.

The CDR3 sequence: CASKEDGRGPYGYTF. In nucleotides, the CDR3 is TGTGCCAGCAAAGAGGATGGTAGGGGGCCTTATGGCTACACCTTC. V and J are TRBV28 and TRBJ1-2, with 7 bases lining up with TRBD1. Trimming removed 7 bases from V and 5 bases from J; junction bases left unmatched: 13. CDR1 is MDHEN and CDR2 is SYDVKM in the germline V gene. This CDR3 contains 15 residues.

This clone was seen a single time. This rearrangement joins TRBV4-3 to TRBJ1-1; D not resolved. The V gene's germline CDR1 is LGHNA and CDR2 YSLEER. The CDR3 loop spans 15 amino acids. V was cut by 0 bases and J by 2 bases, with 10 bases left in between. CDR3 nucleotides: TGCGCCAGCAGCCAAGAGACTCAGCGAAACACTGAAGCTTTCTTT. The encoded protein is CASSQETQRNTEAFF.

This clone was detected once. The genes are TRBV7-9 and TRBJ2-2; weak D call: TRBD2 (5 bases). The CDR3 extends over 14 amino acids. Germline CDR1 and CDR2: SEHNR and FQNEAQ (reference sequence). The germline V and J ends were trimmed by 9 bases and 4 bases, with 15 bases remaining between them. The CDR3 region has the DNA TGTGCCAGTGAGGGCAGCCATTTCACCGGGGAGCTGTTTTTT. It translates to CASEGSHFTGELFF.

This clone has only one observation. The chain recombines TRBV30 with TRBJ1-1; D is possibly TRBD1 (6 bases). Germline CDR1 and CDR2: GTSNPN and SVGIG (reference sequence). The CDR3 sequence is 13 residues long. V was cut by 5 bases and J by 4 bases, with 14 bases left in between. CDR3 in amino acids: CAWGGQLATEAFF. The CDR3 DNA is TGTGCCTGGGGAGGACAGCTTGCCACTGAAGCTTTCTTT.

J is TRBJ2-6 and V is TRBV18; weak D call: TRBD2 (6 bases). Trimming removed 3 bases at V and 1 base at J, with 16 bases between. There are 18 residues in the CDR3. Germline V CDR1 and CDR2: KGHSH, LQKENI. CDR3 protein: CASSPLGTSNSGANVLTF. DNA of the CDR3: TGTGCCAGCTCACCCCTCGGGACTTCAAATTCTGGGGCCAACGTCCTGACTTTC.

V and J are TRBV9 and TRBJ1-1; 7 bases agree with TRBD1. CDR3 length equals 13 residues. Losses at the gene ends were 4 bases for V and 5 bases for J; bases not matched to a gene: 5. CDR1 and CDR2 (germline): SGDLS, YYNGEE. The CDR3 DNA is TGTGCCAGCAGCTCATTGGGACAGACTGAAGCTTTCTTT. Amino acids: CASSSLGQTEAFF.

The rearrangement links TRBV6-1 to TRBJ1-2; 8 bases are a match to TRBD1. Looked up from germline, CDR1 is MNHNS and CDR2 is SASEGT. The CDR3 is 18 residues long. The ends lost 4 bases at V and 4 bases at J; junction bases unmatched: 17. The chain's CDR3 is CASSAAPTQGDYVYGYTF. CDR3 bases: TGTGCCAGCAGTGCCGCCCCTACACAGGGGGACTATGTCTATGGCTACACCTTC.

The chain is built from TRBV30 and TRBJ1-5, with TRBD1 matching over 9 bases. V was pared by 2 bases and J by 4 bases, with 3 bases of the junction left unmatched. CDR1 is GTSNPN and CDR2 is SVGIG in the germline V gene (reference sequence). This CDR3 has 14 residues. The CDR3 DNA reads TGTGCCTGGAGTTCCGGGACAGGGAATCAGCCCCAGCATTTT. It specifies CAWSSGTGNQPQHF.

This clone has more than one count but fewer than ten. The CDR3 nucleotides are TGTGCCAGCAGCGGAGGACAGGCGGCGGCTTTCTTT. Its protein is CASSGGQAAAFF. The V gene is TRBV7-9, the J gene TRBJ1-1; TRBD1 aligns across 7 bases. The germline gives CDR1 SEHNR, CDR2 FQNEAQ (reference sequence). The CDR3 is 12 residues long. J gave up 11 bases and V 5 bases, and 8 bases lay outside the gene matches.

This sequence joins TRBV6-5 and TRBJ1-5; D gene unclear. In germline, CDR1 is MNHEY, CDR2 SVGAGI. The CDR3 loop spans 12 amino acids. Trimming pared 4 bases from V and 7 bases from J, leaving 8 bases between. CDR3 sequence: CASSLRGQPQHF. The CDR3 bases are TGTGCCAGCAGTTTGCGCGGCCAGCCCCAGCATTTT.

CDR3 protein: CASSETGTEGEQYF. The CDR3 nucleotides are TGTGCCAGCAGTGAAACGGGGACAGAGGGCGAGCAGTACTTC. The V and J genes are TRBV25-1 and TRBJ2-7, with 7 bases lining up with TRBD1. Germline V gene sequence: CDR1 MGHDK, CDR2 SYGVNS. The CDR3 length is 14 residues. Trimming at V came to 2 bases and at J to 6 bases, leaving 7 bases not matched to a gene.

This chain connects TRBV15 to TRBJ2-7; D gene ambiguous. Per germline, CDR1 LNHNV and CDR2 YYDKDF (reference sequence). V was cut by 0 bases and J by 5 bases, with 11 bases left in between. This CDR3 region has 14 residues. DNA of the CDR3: TGTGCCACCAGCAGAGAGTGGCCACCGAACGAGCAGTACTTC. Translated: CATSREWPPNEQYF.

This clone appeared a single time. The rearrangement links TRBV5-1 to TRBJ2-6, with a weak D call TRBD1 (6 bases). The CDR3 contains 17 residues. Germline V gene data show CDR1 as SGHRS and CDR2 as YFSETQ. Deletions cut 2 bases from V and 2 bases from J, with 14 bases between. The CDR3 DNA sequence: TGCGCCAGCAGCTTCCAGGGTGCAGGGGCTGGGGCCAACGTCCTGACTTTC. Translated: CASSFQGAGAGANVLTF.

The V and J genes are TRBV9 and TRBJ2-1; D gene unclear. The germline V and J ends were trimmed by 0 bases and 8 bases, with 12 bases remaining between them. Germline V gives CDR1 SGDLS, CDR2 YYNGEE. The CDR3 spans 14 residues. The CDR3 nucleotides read TGTGCCAGCAGCGTAGAACACCGTATGGATGAGCAGTTCTTC. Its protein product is CASSVEHRMDEQFF. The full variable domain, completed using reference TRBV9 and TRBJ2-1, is DSGVTQTPKHLITATGQRVTLRCSPRSGDLSVYWYQQSLDQGLQFLIQYYNGEERAKGNILERFSAQQFPDLHSELNLSSLELGDSALYFCASSVEHRMDEQFFGPGTRLTVL.

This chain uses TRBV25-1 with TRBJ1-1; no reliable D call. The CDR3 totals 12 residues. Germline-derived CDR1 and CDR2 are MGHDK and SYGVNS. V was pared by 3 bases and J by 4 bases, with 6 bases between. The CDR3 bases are TGTGCCAGCAGTGACTTTATCACTGAAGCTTTCTTT. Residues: CASSDFITEAFF.